One T cell receptor beta chain is described in this entry. Individuals with ophthalmopathy presented a Clinical Activity Score of at least 3, a NOSPECS grade of at least 4 and a duration under 3 months. Authors of the study amplified TCR beta CDR3 regions from RNA transcripts. A first-round RT-PCR of the TCR CDR3 used the HTBI primer set. Using its own MiXCR run on the multiplex PCR reads, TCRdb lists one record per CDR3 protein. The table has fewer than 750,000 distinct CDR3 sequences, approximately 14% seen once. The trim removed 1 base at V and 4 bases at J, leaving 5 bases unmatched. Germline loops: CDR1 MNHNS, CDR2 SASEGT. The length of the CDR3 is 15 residues. The data were obtained in a study of T cells in Graves' hyperthyroidism and ophthalmopathy. Across the study: Peripheral blood samples were taken at initial diagnosis, prior to any treatment.

Sequenced sample: blood. The genes are TRBV6-1 and TRBJ2-7; 9 bases are a match to TRBD1. This receptor was identified in a woman between 40 and 55 years old with Graves' ophthalmopathy. The CDR3 DNA reads TGTGCCAGCAGTGAAGACGGACAGGGGCAATACGAGCAGTACTTC. As protein: CASSEDGQGQYEQYF.